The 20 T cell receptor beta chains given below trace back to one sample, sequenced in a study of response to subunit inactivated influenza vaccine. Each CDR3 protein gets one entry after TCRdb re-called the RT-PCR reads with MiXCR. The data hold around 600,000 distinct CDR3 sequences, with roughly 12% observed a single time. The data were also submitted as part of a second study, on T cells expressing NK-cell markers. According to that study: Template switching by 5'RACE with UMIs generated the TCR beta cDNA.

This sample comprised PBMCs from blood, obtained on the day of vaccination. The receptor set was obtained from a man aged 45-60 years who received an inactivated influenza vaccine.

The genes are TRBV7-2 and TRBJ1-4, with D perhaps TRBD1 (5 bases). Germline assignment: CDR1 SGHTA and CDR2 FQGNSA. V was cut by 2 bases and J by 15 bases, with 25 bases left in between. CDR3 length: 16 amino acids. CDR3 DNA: TGTGCCAGCAGCTTACTAGGGGCAGCCAGAGGGGATAAAATGTTTTTT. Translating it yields CASSLLGAARGDKMFF.

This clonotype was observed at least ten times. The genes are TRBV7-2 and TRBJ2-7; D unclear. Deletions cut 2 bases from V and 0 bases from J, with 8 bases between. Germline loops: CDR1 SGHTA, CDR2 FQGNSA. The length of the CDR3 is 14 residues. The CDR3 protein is CASSLNANSYEQYF. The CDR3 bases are TGTGCCAGCAGCTTAAACGCCAACTCCTACGAGCAGTACTTC. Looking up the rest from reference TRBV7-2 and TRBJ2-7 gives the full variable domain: GAGVSQSPSNKVTEKGKDVELRCDPISGHTALYWYRQSLGQGLEFLIYFQGNSAPDKSGLPSDRFSAERTGGSVSTLTIQRTQQEDSAVYLCASSLNANSYEQYFGPGTRLTVT.

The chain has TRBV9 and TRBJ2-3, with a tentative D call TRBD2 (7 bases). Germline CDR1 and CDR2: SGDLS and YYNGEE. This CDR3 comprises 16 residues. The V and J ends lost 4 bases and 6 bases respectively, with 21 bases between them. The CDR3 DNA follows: TGTGCCAGCAGCCCCTCCGGGAGCGGGACATCGGATACGCAGTATTTT. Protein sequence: CASSPSGSGTSDTQYF.

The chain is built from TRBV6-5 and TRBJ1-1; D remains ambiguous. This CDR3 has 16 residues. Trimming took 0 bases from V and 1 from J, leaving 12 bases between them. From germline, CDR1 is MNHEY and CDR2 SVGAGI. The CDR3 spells CASSYSIGNRNTEAFF. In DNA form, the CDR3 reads TGTGCCAGCAGTTACTCGATAGGAAATCGGAACACTGAAGCTTTCTTT.

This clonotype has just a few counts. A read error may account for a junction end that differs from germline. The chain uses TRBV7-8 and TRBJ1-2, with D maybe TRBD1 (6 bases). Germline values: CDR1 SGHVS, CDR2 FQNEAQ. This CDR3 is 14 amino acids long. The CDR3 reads CASSLGDTTGFRDF. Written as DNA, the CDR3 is TGTGCCAGCAGCTTAGGGGATACCACAGGGTTCCGGGACTTC.

The CDR3 DNA reads as TGCAGTGCGCCGGGACTAGAAAGCTCCTACGAGCAGTACTTC. This encodes CSAPGLESSYEQYF. The J gene is TRBJ2-7, the V gene TRBV20-1; 8 bases map to TRBD2. The CDR3 has 14 amino acids. The germline gives CDR1 DFQATT, CDR2 SNEGSKA (reference sequence). V was pared by 6 bases and J by 0 bases, with 7 bases of the junction left unmatched.

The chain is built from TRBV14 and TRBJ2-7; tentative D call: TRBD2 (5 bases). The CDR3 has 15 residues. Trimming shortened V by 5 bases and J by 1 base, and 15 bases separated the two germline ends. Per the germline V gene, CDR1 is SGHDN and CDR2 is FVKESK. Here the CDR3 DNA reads TGTGCCAGCAGCGGACCGGGAATCGCGTCCTACGAGCAGTACTTC. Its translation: CASSGPGIASYEQYF. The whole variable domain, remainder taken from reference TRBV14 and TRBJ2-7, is EAGVTQFPSHSVIEKGQTVTLRCDPISGHDNLYWYRRVMGKEIKFLLHFVKESKQDESGMPNNRFLAERTGGTYSTLKVQPAELEDSGVYFCASSGPGIASYEQYFGPGTRLTVT.

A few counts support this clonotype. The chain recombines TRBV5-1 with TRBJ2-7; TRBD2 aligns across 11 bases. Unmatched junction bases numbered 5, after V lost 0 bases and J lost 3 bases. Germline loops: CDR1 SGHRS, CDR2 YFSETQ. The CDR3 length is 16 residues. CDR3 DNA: TGCGCCAGCAGCTTGGGGTCTAGCGGGGGGAACTACGAGCAGTACTTC. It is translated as CASSLGSSGGNYEQYF.

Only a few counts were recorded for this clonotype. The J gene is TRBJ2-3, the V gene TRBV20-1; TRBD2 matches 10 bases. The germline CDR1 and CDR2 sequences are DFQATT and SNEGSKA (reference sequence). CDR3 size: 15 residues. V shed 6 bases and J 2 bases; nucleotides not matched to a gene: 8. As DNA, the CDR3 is TGCAGTGCCTCACGGACTAGCGGATTCACAGATACGCAGTATTTT. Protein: CSASRTSGFTDTQYF.

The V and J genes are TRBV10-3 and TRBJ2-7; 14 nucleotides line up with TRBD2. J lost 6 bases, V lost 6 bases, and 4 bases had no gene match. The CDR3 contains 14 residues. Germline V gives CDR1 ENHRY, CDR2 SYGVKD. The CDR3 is CAIRPGLAGVEQYF. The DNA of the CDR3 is TGTGCCATCAGGCCGGGACTAGCGGGGGTCGAGCAGTACTTC.

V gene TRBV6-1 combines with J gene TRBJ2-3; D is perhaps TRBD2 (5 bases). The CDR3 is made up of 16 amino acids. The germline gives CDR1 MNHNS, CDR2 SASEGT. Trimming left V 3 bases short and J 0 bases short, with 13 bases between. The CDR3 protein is CASSDRAGTSTDTQYF. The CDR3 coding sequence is TGTGCCAGCAGTGATAGGGCGGGTACTAGCACAGATACGCAGTATTTT.

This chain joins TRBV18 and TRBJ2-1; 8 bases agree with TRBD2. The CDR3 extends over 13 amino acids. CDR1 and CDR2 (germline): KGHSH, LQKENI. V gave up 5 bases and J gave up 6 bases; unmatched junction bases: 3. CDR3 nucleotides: TGTGCCAGCTCAACGGGGACTAGCAATGAGCAGTTCTTC. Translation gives CASSTGTSNEQFF.

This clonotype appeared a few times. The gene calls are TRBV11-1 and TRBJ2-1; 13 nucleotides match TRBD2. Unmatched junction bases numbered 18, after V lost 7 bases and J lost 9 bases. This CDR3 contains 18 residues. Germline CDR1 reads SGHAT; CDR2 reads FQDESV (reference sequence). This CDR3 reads CASTKTGSGLAGRVEQFF. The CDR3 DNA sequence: TGTGCCAGCACGAAGACAGGATCGGGACTAGCGGGAAGGGTTGAGCAGTTCTTC. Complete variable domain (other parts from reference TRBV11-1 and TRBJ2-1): EAEVAQSPRYKITEKSQAVAFWCDPISGHATLYWYRQILGQGPELLVQFQDESVVDDSQLPKDRFSAERLKGVDSTLKIQPAELGDSAMYLCASTKTGSGLAGRVEQFFGPGTRLTVL.

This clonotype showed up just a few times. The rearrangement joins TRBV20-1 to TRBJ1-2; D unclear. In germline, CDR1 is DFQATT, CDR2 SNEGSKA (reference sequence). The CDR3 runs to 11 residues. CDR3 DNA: TGCAGGGCTGAAGGGCGCGATGGCTACACCTTC. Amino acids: CRAEGRDGYTF.

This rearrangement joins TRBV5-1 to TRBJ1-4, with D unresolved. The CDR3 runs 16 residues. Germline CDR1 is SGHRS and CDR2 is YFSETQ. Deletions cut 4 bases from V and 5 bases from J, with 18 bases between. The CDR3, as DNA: TGCGCCAGCAGCGTCGACACCAAGTCATCAAATGAAAAACTGTTTTTT. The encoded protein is CASSVDTKSSNEKLFF.

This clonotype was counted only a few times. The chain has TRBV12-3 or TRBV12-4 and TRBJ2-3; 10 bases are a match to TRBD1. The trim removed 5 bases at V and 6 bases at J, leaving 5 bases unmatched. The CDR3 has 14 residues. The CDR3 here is CASSPGQGVDTQYF. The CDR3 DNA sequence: TGTGCCAGCAGTCCCGGACAGGGGGTTGATACGCAGTATTTT.

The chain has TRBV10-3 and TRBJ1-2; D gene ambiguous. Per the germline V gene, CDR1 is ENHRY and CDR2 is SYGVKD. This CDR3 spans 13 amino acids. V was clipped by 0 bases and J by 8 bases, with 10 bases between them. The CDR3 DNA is TGTGCCATCAGTGAGTCTTCGGGAAGCGGCTACACCTTC. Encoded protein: CAISESSGSGYTF.

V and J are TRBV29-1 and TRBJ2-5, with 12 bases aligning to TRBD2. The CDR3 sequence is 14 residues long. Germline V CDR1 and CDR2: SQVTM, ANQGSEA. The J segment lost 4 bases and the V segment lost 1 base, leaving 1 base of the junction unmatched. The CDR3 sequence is CSVEGTSGTETQYF. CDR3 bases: TGCAGCGTTGAAGGGACTAGCGGGACAGAGACCCAGTACTTC.

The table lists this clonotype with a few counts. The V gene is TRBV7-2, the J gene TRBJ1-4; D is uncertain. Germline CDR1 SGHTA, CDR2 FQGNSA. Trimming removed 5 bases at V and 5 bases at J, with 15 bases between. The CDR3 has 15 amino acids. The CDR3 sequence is CASSASGYKNEKLFF. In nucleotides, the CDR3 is TGTGCCAGCAGCGCAAGCGGGTACAAGAATGAAAAACTGTTTTTT.

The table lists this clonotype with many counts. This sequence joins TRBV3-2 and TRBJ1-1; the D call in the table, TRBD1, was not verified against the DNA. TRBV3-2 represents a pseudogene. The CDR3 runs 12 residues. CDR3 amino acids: CASSQGQSRAFF. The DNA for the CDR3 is TGTGCCAGCAGCCAAGGACAGAGTAGGGCTTTCTTT.